This passage covers 10 T cell receptor beta chains from one sample sequenced in a study of T cells in Graves' hyperthyroidism and ophthalmopathy. Amplified TCR beta CDR3 regions derived from RNA transcripts. The HTBI primer set was used in a first-round RT-PCR of the TCR CDR3. TCRdb reprocessed the multiplex PCR reads with MiXCR, giving one entry per CDR3 protein. The profile covers under 650,000 distinct CDR3 sequences, with roughly 17% appearing a single time and around 3.9% taken by the ten largest. The sequenced sample consisted of blood. The origin of the receptors is a woman between 25 and 40 years old with Graves' hyperthyroidism.

The chain carries TRBV6-1 and TRBJ2-2; 10 bases map to TRBD2. The CDR3 has 15 amino acids. The germline V gene encodes CDR1 MNHNS and CDR2 SASEGT. The junction had 6 bases not matched to a gene; V was cut back by 11 bases and J by 0 bases. The CDR3 loop is CASELAGANTGELFF. CDR3 nucleotides: TGTGCCTCCGAGCTAGCGGGAGCGAACACCGGGGAGCTGTTTTTT.

This clonotype was detected many times. The rearrangement joins TRBV3-1 to TRBJ2-7; weak D call: TRBD1 (5 bases). This CDR3 region has 15 residues. Germline loops: CDR1 LGHDT, CDR2 YNNKEL (reference sequence). V shed 0 bases and J shed 4 bases, with 13 bases lying between them. CDR3 protein: CASSQDSWQGYEQYF. CDR3 sequence (DNA): TGTGCCAGCAGCCAAGATAGTTGGCAGGGTTACGAGCAGTACTTC.

There are a few counts of this clonotype. The chain recombines TRBV20-1 with TRBJ1-6; perhaps TRBD1 as D (5 bases). CDR3 size: 14 residues. V was pared by 8 bases and J by 9 bases, with 20 bases between. The germline CDR1 and CDR2 sequences are DFQATT and SNEGSKA (reference sequence). This CDR3 reads CSSPGPQTGSPLHF. The DNA for the CDR3 is TGCAGTAGTCCGGGGCCCCAGACCGGTTCACCCCTCCACTTT.

The chain uses TRBV19 and TRBJ2-3, with 14 positions matching TRBD2. Germline V gene lookup returns CDR1 LNHDA and CDR2 SQIVND (reference sequence). The CDR3 is 17 residues long. The V and J ends lost 5 bases and 1 base, in that order; junction bases with no gene match: 5. Here the CDR3 DNA reads TGTGCCAGTAGTCGACTAGCGGGAGGGCCGGGCACAGATACGCAGTATTTT. As protein: CASSRLAGGPGTDTQYF.

The J gene is TRBJ1-2, the V gene TRBV24-1; TRBD1 is a possible D gene (5 bases). Germline V gene sequence: CDR1 KGHDR, CDR2 SFDVKD. CDR3 length equals 17 residues. V gave up 4 bases and J gave up 4 bases, with 21 bases separating them. The CDR3 coding sequence is TGTGCCACCAGTGACGGTAGCGGGGGGGGGTCCCTCTATGGCTACACCTTC. As protein: CATSDGSGGGSLYGYTF.

This clonotype was seen only a few times. This rearrangement joins TRBV20-1 to TRBJ2-4; D might be TRBD2 (5 bases). The CDR3 runs to 16 residues. CDR1 DFQATT and CDR2 SNEGSKA come from the germline V gene (reference sequence). The V and J ends lost 3 bases and 4 bases respectively, with 19 bases between them. The CDR3 protein is CSASDKASPGKNIQYF. CDR3 sequence (DNA): TGCAGTGCTAGTGATAAAGCGTCCCCGGGAAAAAACATTCAGTACTTC.

The rearrangement uses TRBV18 and TRBJ1-5; no reliable D call. Germline CDR1 and CDR2: KGHSH and LQKENI. The CDR3 is 15 amino acids. V was trimmed by 3 bases and J by 2 bases, leaving 11 bases between them. The CDR3 DNA reads as TGTGCCAGCTCACCGCGTGAGGGCGGCAATCAGCCCCAGCATTTT. This codes for CASSPREGGNQPQHF.

Only a few counts were recorded for this clonotype. The V and J genes are TRBV19 and TRBJ1-1, with D possibly being TRBD1 (5 bases). Germline V gives CDR1 LNHDA, CDR2 SQIVND (reference sequence). The CDR3 spans 14 residues. The germline V and J ends were trimmed by 7 bases and 5 bases, with 17 bases remaining between them. In DNA form, the CDR3 reads TGTGCCAGTAACTGGGCTCCAAGGGGAACTGAAGCTTTCTTT. Translation: CASNWAPRGTEAFF.

This clonotype was counted at least ten times. This chain joins TRBV28 and TRBJ2-1, with 10 bases matching TRBD2. The CDR3 is 15 amino acids. CDR1 MDHEN and CDR2 SYDVKM come from the germline V gene. The trim removed 6 bases at V and 9 bases at J, leaving 11 bases unmatched. CDR3 sequence reads: CASRNRTSGRSEQFF. CDR3 DNA sequence: TGTGCCAGCAGAAACCGGACTAGCGGACGAAGTGAGCAGTTCTTC. The variable domain in full, completed from reference TRBV28 and TRBJ2-1, reads DVKVTQSSRYLVKRTGEKVFLECVQDMDHENMFWYRQDPGLGLRLIYFSYDVKMKEKGDIPEGYSVSREKKERFSLILESASTNQTSMYLCASRNRTSGRSEQFFGPGTRLTVL.

This clonotype was picked up a small number of times. The chain is built from TRBV7-2 and TRBJ2-7; D not resolved. V shed 2 bases and J shed 6 bases, with 11 bases lying between them. Germline V gene sequence: CDR1 SGHTA, CDR2 FQGNSA. This CDR3 has 13 residues. Written as DNA, the CDR3 is TGTGCCAGCAGCTTAAGGGTGTTTTCCGAGCAGTACTTC. Encoded protein: CASSLRVFSEQYF.